Given below is one TCR beta chain in context. The antigen is not known. This sample stems from a study of cytomegalovirus exposure and HLA in healthy donors. The study, taken as a whole, reports: Most TCR sequences were rare, but some public TCRs occurred in many donors.

Healthy bone marrow donors formed the donor group. It was with 60 Vbeta and 13 Jbeta primers that the PCR ran. Libraries were prepared by immunoSEQ multiplex PCR; TCRdb keeps only in-frame clonotypes and omits some of them. The data show 150,000 to 200,000 clones, roughly 85% seen once. The V and J ends lost 5 bases and 4 bases, in that order; junction bases with no gene match: 12. Germline V gene sequence: CDR1 SGHTA, CDR2 FQGNSA. CDR3 length: 16 amino acids. This receptor was obtained from a woman aged 50 to 65 in good health and CMV-seropositive. The sequencing input was PBMCs. The chain combines TRBV7-2 with TRBJ1-2; 8 positions agree with TRBD1. The CDR3 DNA sequence: TGTGCCAGCAGCGCCCGACAGGGGCCTATTTCCTATGGCTACACCTTC. It translates to CASSARQGPISYGYTF.